These T cell receptor beta chains were read from a single sample in a study of blood T cells in healthy people across ages. TCRdb independently ran MiXCR on the 5' RACE reads; one entry per CDR3 protein. Of 650,000 to 1,000,000 distinct CDR3 sequences listed, about 47% are singletons. Sample: blood. Every receptor here comes from a man older than 75 in good health. CDR3s include the opening cysteine and the closing phenylalanine or tryptophan. The order of the fields is clone size, D gene, V gene, J gene, CDR3 DNA, CDR3 protein. D genes are given only for firm matches. Clone size is shown for a subset of rows, as once, few, many or a class of expanded clone.

abundance: NA; d_gene: TRBD1; v_gene: TRBV5-1; j_gene: TRBJ1-6; CDR3nt: TGCGCCAGCAGCTCAATAACAGGGGGCTCCTATAATTCACCCCTCCACTTT; CDR3aa: CASSSITGGSYNSPLHF
abundance: NA; d_gene: TRBD1; v_gene: TRBV12-3/TRBV12-4; j_gene: TRBJ2-3; CDR3nt: TGTGCCAGCAGTCCTGCAAGGACAGGGGAGGCAGATACGCAGTATTTT; CDR3aa: CASSPARTGEADTQYF
abundance: NA; d_gene: TRBD2; v_gene: TRBV5-1; j_gene: TRBJ2-1; CDR3nt: TGCGCCAGCAGCTTGGGGGGAACTAGCGGGAAAGGGGAGCAGTTCTTC; CDR3aa: CASSLGGTSGKGEQFF
abundance: NA; d_gene: NA; v_gene: TRBV25-1; j_gene: TRBJ2-1; CDR3nt: TGTGCCAGCAGTGATGCGAGGGGTCCATACAGTGAGCAGTTCTTC; CDR3aa: CASSDARGPYSEQFF
abundance: NA; d_gene: NA; v_gene: TRBV10-3; j_gene: TRBJ2-7; CDR3nt: TGTGCCATCAGTGAGTCGGCCCAAATCCAGTACTTC; CDR3aa: CAISESAQIQYF
abundance: NA; d_gene: TRBD1; v_gene: TRBV29-1; j_gene: TRBJ2-7; CDR3nt: TGCAGCGTAGGACAGGGGGACTCCTACGAGCAGTACTTC; CDR3aa: CSVGQGDSYEQYF
abundance: many; d_gene: NA; v_gene: TRBV20-1; j_gene: TRBJ2-5; CDR3nt: TGCAGTGCTAGAGATTGGAGCGGGCCCCAAGAGACCCAGTACTTC; CDR3aa: CSARDWSGPQETQYF
abundance: NA; d_gene: NA; v_gene: TRBV4-3; j_gene: TRBJ2-3; CDR3nt: TGCGCCAGCAGCCAAGAGGCCCCGGGACACGGCGCGGATACGCAGTATTTT; CDR3aa: CASSQEAPGHGADTQYF
abundance: few; d_gene: TRBD2; v_gene: TRBV28; j_gene: TRBJ2-3; CDR3nt: TGTGCCAGCAGTTTATCATTAGCGGGAGGGGTAGATACGCAGTATTTT; CDR3aa: CASSLSLAGGVDTQYF
abundance: NA; d_gene: TRBD2; v_gene: TRBV6-1; j_gene: TRBJ2-1; CDR3nt: TGTGCCAGCAGACGAGGACTAGCGGGGCAACTCGAGTACAATGAGCAGTTCTTC; CDR3aa: CASRRGLAGQLEYNEQFF
abundance: few; d_gene: TRBD2; v_gene: TRBV7-2; j_gene: TRBJ2-1; CDR3nt: TGTGCCAGCGGATCTAGCGGGAGCGGGGGTGAGCAGTTCTTC; CDR3aa: CASGSSGSGGEQFF
abundance: NA; d_gene: NA; v_gene: TRBV12-3/TRBV12-4; j_gene: TRBJ1-1; CDR3nt: TGTGCCAGCAGCAATCCTTGGGGGATGAACACTGAAGCTTTCTTT; CDR3aa: CASSNPWGMNTEAFF
abundance: few; d_gene: NA; v_gene: TRBV5-1; j_gene: TRBJ2-6; CDR3nt: TGCGCCAGCAGCCCCCGGACGAGCAGTGGGGCCAACGTCCTGACTTTC; CDR3aa: CASSPRTSSGANVLTF
abundance: NA; d_gene: NA; v_gene: TRBV6-5; j_gene: TRBJ2-3; CDR3nt: TGTGCCAGCAGTTACAACACAGATACGCAGTATTTT; CDR3aa: CASSYNTDTQYF
abundance: once; d_gene: TRBD2; v_gene: TRBV20-1; j_gene: TRBJ2-5; CDR3nt: TGCAGTGCAACGACTAGCGGGGGGCCTCGAGGCCCTATAGAGACCCAGTACTTC; CDR3aa: CSATTSGGPRGPIETQYF
abundance: few; d_gene: NA; v_gene: TRBV6-1; j_gene: TRBJ1-6; CDR3nt: TGTGCCACCGTGACTCGGACAGATAATTCACCCCTCCACTTT; CDR3aa: CATVTRTDNSPLHF
abundance: NA; d_gene: TRBD2; v_gene: TRBV29-1; j_gene: TRBJ2-3; CDR3nt: TGCAGCGTAACCGGGGGGGGCGGGACAGATACGCAGTATTTT; CDR3aa: CSVTGGGGTDTQYF
abundance: NA; d_gene: NA; v_gene: TRBV7-2; j_gene: TRBJ2-7; CDR3nt: TGTGCCAGCAGCCCTGCCCCCTCGCTACTTTACGAGCAGTACTTC; CDR3aa: CASSPAPSLLYEQYF
abundance: once; d_gene: NA; v_gene: TRBV6-2/TRBV6-3; j_gene: TRBJ2-1; CDR3nt: TGTGCCAGCAGTTACTCTCCACTAGGTGGGATTTACAATGAGCAGTTCTTC; CDR3aa: CASSYSPLGGIYNEQFF
abundance: NA; d_gene: NA; v_gene: TRBV10-3; j_gene: TRBJ2-7; CDR3nt: TGTGCCATCAGTTTCGATTTGGCCTACGAGCAGTACTTC; CDR3aa: CAISFDLAYEQYF
abundance: many; d_gene: NA; v_gene: TRBV12-3/TRBV12-4; j_gene: TRBJ2-3; CDR3nt: TGTGCCAGCAGTTTGAGAGTGGGAGCAGATACGCAGTATTTT; CDR3aa: CASSLRVGADTQYF
abundance: few; d_gene: NA; v_gene: TRBV20-1; j_gene: TRBJ2-2; CDR3nt: TGCAGTGCTAGTGCGCCCGGGGAGCTGTTTTTT; CDR3aa: CSASAPGELFF
abundance: NA; d_gene: NA; v_gene: TRBV15; j_gene: TRBJ2-3; CDR3nt: TGTGCCACCAGCAGAGGGACCACAGATACGCAGTATTTT; CDR3aa: CATSRGTTDTQYF
abundance: NA; d_gene: NA; v_gene: TRBV12-3/TRBV12-4; j_gene: TRBJ2-1; CDR3nt: TGTGCCAGCAGTTATAGCGGCGAGTCGTATAATGAGCAGTTCTTC; CDR3aa: CASSYSGESYNEQFF
abundance: NA; d_gene: NA; v_gene: TRBV6-5; j_gene: TRBJ2-5; CDR3nt: TGTGCCAGCAGCTGGGAAGCAGGACGAGCGGGGACCCAGTACTTC; CDR3aa: CASSWEAGRAGTQYF
abundance: NA; d_gene: TRBD2; v_gene: TRBV9; j_gene: TRBJ2-1; CDR3nt: TGTGCCAGCAGCGCCAGACTAGCGGGAGGGGGGCACAATGAGCAGTTCTTC; CDR3aa: CASSARLAGGGHNEQFF
abundance: NA; d_gene: NA; v_gene: TRBV29-1; j_gene: TRBJ2-3; CDR3nt: TGCAGCGTGACGACTATCACAGATACGCAGTATTTT; CDR3aa: CSVTTITDTQYF
abundance: NA; d_gene: NA; v_gene: TRBV7-2; j_gene: TRBJ2-3; CDR3nt: TGTGCCAGCAGCCCCCGGGGTAGCTTCACAGATACGCAGTATTTT; CDR3aa: CASSPRGSFTDTQYF
abundance: many; d_gene: TRBD1; v_gene: TRBV12-3/TRBV12-4; j_gene: TRBJ2-7; CDR3nt: TGTGCCAGCATCAGGGACAGGTTCCCCTACGAGCAGTACTTC; CDR3aa: CASIRDRFPYEQYF
abundance: NA; d_gene: NA; v_gene: TRBV2; j_gene: TRBJ2-7; CDR3nt: TGTGCCAATATAGCAGCTGGTGCCGAGCAGTACTTC; CDR3aa: CANIAAGAEQYF
abundance: NA; d_gene: TRBD2; v_gene: TRBV29-1; j_gene: TRBJ2-7; CDR3nt: TGCAGCGTTGAGGCGGGAGGAGTCCACGAGCAGTACTTC; CDR3aa: CSVEAGGVHEQYF
abundance: NA; d_gene: NA; v_gene: TRBV7-9; j_gene: TRBJ2-7; CDR3nt: TGTGCCATCTTAACGAAGAGTTACGAGCAGTACTTC; CDR3aa: CAILTKSYEQYF
abundance: NA; d_gene: NA; v_gene: TRBV20-1; j_gene: TRBJ2-1; CDR3nt: TGCAGTGCTAGAGGGGTGTGGGCGGACTCCGGATCCTACAATGAGCAGTTCTTC; CDR3aa: CSARGVWADSGSYNEQFF
abundance: NA; d_gene: NA; v_gene: TRBV4-2; j_gene: TRBJ1-2; CDR3nt: TGTGCCAGCAGCCAAGATACAGAGATCTATGGCTACACCTTC; CDR3aa: CASSQDTEIYGYTF
abundance: few; d_gene: TRBD2; v_gene: TRBV10-2; j_gene: TRBJ2-4; CDR3nt: TGCGCCAGCAGTGAAGGCCAGCCGGGACTAGCGGCTGGGGCCAAAAACATTCAGTACTTC; CDR3aa: CASSEGQPGLAAGAKNIQYF
abundance: NA; d_gene: TRBD1; v_gene: TRBV28; j_gene: TRBJ2-5; CDR3nt: TGTGCCAGCAGGGCTCTGGACAGGGGTAAGACCCAGTACTTC; CDR3aa: CASRALDRGKTQYF
abundance: NA; d_gene: TRBD2; v_gene: TRBV10-3; j_gene: TRBJ2-3; CDR3nt: TGTGCCATCAGTGAGTCTTTAGCGGGACCTCGCACAGATACGCGGTATTTT; CDR3aa: CAISESLAGPRTDTRYF
abundance: few; d_gene: TRBD1; v_gene: TRBV20-1; j_gene: TRBJ2-5; CDR3nt: TGCAGTGCTGAGGACAGGGCGGGTGAGACCCAGTACTTC; CDR3aa: CSAEDRAGETQYF
abundance: few; d_gene: NA; v_gene: TRBV3-1; j_gene: TRBJ1-1; CDR3nt: TGTGCCAGCAGCAGGGTGATGAACACTGAAGCTTTCTTT; CDR3aa: CASSRVMNTEAFF
abundance: few; d_gene: TRBD2; v_gene: TRBV7-2; j_gene: TRBJ2-1; CDR3nt: TGTGCCAGCAGCTTAGGGGGAGCGGGAGGGTACAATGAGCAGTTCTTC; CDR3aa: CASSLGGAGGYNEQFF